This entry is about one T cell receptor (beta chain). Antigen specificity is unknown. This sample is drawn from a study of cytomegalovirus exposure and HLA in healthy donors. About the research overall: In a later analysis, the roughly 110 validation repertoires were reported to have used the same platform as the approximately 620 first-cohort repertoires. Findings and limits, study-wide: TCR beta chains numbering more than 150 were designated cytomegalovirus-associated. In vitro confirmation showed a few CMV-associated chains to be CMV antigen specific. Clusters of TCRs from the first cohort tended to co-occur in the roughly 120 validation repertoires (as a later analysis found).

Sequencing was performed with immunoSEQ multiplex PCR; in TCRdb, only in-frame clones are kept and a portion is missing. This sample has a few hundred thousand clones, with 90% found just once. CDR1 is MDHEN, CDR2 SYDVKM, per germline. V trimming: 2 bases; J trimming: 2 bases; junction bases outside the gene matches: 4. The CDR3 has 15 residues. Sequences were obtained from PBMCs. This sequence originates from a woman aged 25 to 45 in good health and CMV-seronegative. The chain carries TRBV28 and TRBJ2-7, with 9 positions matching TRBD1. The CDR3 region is CASSLGQGSPYEQYF. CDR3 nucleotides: TGTGCCAGCAGTTTAGGACAGGGGTCACCCTACGAGCAGTACTTC. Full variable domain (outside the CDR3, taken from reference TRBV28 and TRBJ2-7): DVKVTQSSRYLVKRTGEKVFLECVQDMDHENMFWYRQDPGLGLRLIYFSYDVKMKEKGDIPEGYSVSREKKERFSLILESASTNQTSMYLCASSLGQGSPYEQYFGPGTRLTVT.